The clone carrying this T cell receptor beta chain appeared a single time. Its antigen is currently unknown. The data belong to a study of T cell responses to AZD1222 COVID-19 vaccine. Study outcomes and limitations: The reported proportion of spike-specific TCRs targeting unmutated variant regions was nearly half. Spike-specific TCR breadth and depth went up after people got two AZD1222 doses.

Trimming left V 7 bases short and J 1 base short, with 17 bases between. In germline, CDR1 is LNHDA, CDR2 SQIVND (reference sequence). The CDR3 is made up of 16 amino acids. Here immunoSEQ multiplex PCR was the method, and the copy in TCRdb shows in-frame clones only, minus some. The table has under 130,000 clones, 90% to 95% seen once. The TCR sequence derives from an adult in good health. Sequenced material: peripheral blood, taken on day 0 of AZD1222 vaccination. V gene TRBV19 combines with J gene TRBJ1-3; D is ambiguous. The CDR3 DNA follows: TGTGCCAGTAAGGCGATCAGTTCGGGTTCTGGAAACACCATATATTTT. Amino acids: CASKAISSGSGNTIYF.